Sequencing of this T cell receptor beta chain was carried out in a study of beta chain features in type 1 diabetes. Study-wide points: A pattern of fewer insertions and more deletions at VDJ junctions was seen in type 1 diabetes patients. Moderate but significant shortening of TCRB CDR3s was recorded in all four CD4+ subsets from Type 1 diabetes patients. Relative to healthy donors, patients appeared to have naive, central memory and Treg TCRB repertoires that were more similar.

The table lists this clone with a count of one. Its antigen is still unknown. This CDR3 has 13 residues. The germline V gene encodes CDR1 KGHSH and CDR2 LQKENI. Trimming stripped 0 bases from V and 5 bases from J, with 8 bases between. Expressed TCRB transcripts were sequenced after all isolated RNA was converted to cDNA. Using immunoSEQ multiplex PCR, the repertoire was profiled, and TCRdb retains in-frame clones only, with some absent. The table has some 700,000 clones, under 15% seen once; the top ten hold approximately 0.022%. Sequencing was done on a sample of naive CD4+ T cells from blood. The TCR originated in a man aged 18 to 29 with type 1 diabetes. The chain carries TRBV18 and TRBJ2-7; D is undetermined. In nucleotides, the CDR3 is TGTGCCAGCTCACCACCTTCCCTCCACGAGCAGTACTTC. Its protein product is CASSPPSLHEQYF.